One sample yielded the 13 T cell receptor beta chains listed below, sequenced in a study of graft-versus-host responses after intestinal transplantation. These receptors have no identified antigens. This table comes from immunoSEQ multiplex PCR, and its TCRdb copy is limited to in-frame clones, with some not included. The table lists 81,000 or so clones, 85% to 95% of them singletons, with about 1.1% in the top ten. This specimen consisted of unstimulated CD8+ T cells sorted from spleen or lymph node cells, obtained before transplant. The receptor set was obtained from a human donor who was the organ donor for an intestinal transplant.

The table lists this clone with a count of one. The V call is TRBV13, the J call TRBJ2-1; D call uncertain. V lost 2 bases to trimming and J lost 3 bases, with 11 bases between them. The germline CDR1 and CDR2 sequences are PRHDT and FYEKMQ (reference sequence). There are 15 residues in the CDR3. The DNA for the CDR3 is TGTGCCAGCAGCTTATGGAACAGCCGCTACAATGAGCAGTTCTTC. This codes for CASSLWNSRYNEQFF.

Concerning this clone itself: A read error may produce the germline difference seen at one junction end. This chain links TRBV19 with TRBJ2-7; 9 nucleotides align to TRBD1. The CDR3 runs to 14 residues. CDR1 and CDR2 from the germline V gene are LNHDA and SQIVND (reference sequence). In nucleotides, the CDR3 is TGTGCCAGTAGTTGGACAGGGGCAGGTCACGAGCAGCACTTC. Encoded protein: CASSWTGAGHEQHF.

V usage is TRBV28 and J usage is TRBJ2-7; possible D gene TRBD1, 6 bases. The CDR3 consists of 14 residues. Germline V CDR1 and CDR2: MDHEN, SYDVKM. The V end was cut by 11 bases, the J end by 4 bases, with 21 bases between. CDR3: CASSRTEILYEQYF. Here the CDR3 DNA reads TGTGCCTCTTCGAGGACAGAGATTTTGTACGAGCAGTACTTC.

The chain is built from TRBV19 and TRBJ2-7; TRBD1 agrees at 8 bases. The trim removed 3 bases at V and 3 bases at J, leaving 10 bases unmatched. The CDR3 totals 16 residues. The germline V gene has CDR1 LNHDA and CDR2 SQIVND (reference sequence). CDR3 loop: CASSIGPAGGFYEQYF. CDR3 coding DNA: TGTGCCAGTAGTATTGGGCCCGCAGGGGGCTTCTACGAGCAGTACTTC.

V and J are TRBV6-5 and TRBJ1-1; D is possibly TRBD1 (6 bases). Germline CDR1 reads MNHEY; CDR2 reads SVGAGI. V was clipped by 7 bases and J by 5 bases, with 17 bases between them. CDR3 length equals 14 residues. The CDR3 region has the DNA TGTGCCAGCACTAAGACAGGACCATCAACTGAAGCTTTCTTT. Protein: CASTKTGPSTEAFF.

The CDR3 DNA follows: TGTGCCAGCAGTTCCGTAACTTCTCCGTCCTACAATGAGCAGTTCTTC. Protein: CASSSVTSPSYNEQFF. The rearrangement links TRBV27 to TRBJ2-1; D remains ambiguous. The CDR3 contains 16 residues. Germline CDR1 reads MNHEY; CDR2 reads SMNVEV (reference sequence). The V gene lost 4 bases and the J gene lost 1 base, with 14 bases spanning the gap.

The chain uses TRBV7-3 and TRBJ2-7; D is undetermined. The V gene lost 5 bases and the J gene lost 1 base, with 9 bases spanning the gap. Per the germline V gene, CDR1 is SGHTA and CDR2 is FQGTGA. CDR3 size: 13 residues. CDR3 nucleotide sequence: TGTGCCAGCAGCCTAGACGGTTCCTACGAGCAGTACTTC. Residues: CASSLDGSYEQYF.

The chain is built from TRBV19 and TRBJ2-1; D not resolved. This CDR3 has 13 residues. CDR1 is LNHDA, CDR2 SQIVND, per germline (reference sequence). V shed 5 bases and J shed 2 bases, with 7 bases lying between them. The CDR3 nucleotides are TGTGCCAGTAGTCCCTTAACCTACAATGAGCAGTTCTTC. It specifies CASSPLTYNEQFF.

The gene calls are TRBV28 and TRBJ1-5; D remains unclear. The CDR3 length is 16 residues. Germline V gives CDR1 MDHEN, CDR2 SYDVKM. Trimming removed 4 bases at V and 0 bases at J, with 13 bases between. CDR3 in amino acids: CASSSLRGYSNQPQHF. The CDR3 DNA reads TGTGCCAGCAGTTCCCTTCGGGGTTATAGCAATCAGCCCCAGCATTTT.

The chain couples TRBV19 to TRBJ2-3; 8 bases map to TRBD2. Trimming took 3 bases from V and 2 from J; bases not matched to a gene: 4. Germline loops: CDR1 LNHDA, CDR2 SQIVND (reference sequence). The CDR3 contains 15 residues. CDR3 sequence: CASSIGAGDTDTQYF. The CDR3 DNA sequence: TGTGCCAGTAGTATCGGAGCGGGAGACACAGATACGCAGTATTTT.

The chain employs TRBV27 and TRBJ2-5; a weak D match, TRBD2 (5 bases). The DNA end is a closer match to TRBJ2-7, so the J assignment may be wrong. Germline V lookup: CDR1 MNHEY, CDR2 SMNVEV (reference sequence). The length of the CDR3 is 13 residues. CDR3 sequence (DNA): TGTGCCAGCGCGGACGGGAAGGCCTACGAGCAGTACTTC. Protein: CASADGKAYEQYF.

This chain connects TRBV27 to TRBJ2-1, with 9 bases that match TRBD2. Germline V lookup: CDR1 MNHEY, CDR2 SMNVEV (reference sequence). The CDR3 has 16 residues. V lost 4 bases and J lost 0; bases outside the gene matches: 4. CDR3 region: CASSSDSGSSYNEQFF. As DNA, the CDR3 is TGTGCCAGCAGTTCTGATAGCGGGAGCTCCTACAATGAGCAGTTCTTC.

The chain couples TRBV27 to TRBJ1-2; a weak D match, TRBD1 (6 bases). V was cut by 1 base and J by 2 bases, with 14 bases left in between. The CDR3 sequence is 16 residues long. Germline V gene lookup returns CDR1 MNHEY and CDR2 SMNVEV (reference sequence). CDR3 sequence reads: CASSLLGGPRNYGYTF. CDR3 nucleotide sequence: TGTGCCAGCAGTTTATTGGGGGGGCCGCGGAACTATGGCTACACCTTC.